This T cell receptor beta chain was identified during a study of CD8 T cells in ankylosing spondylitis (dated by TCRdb to about 2017). Regarding the complete study: The study set out to find disease-linked TCR variants by profiling T cell receptor beta repertoires in ankylosing spondylitis patients and healthy donors. In total, the full study cohort was made up of approximately 99 healthy donors and about two dozen ankylosing spondylitis patients. Peripheral blood was sampled, and synovial fluid was also collected from ankylosing spondylitis patients.

General conclusions and limits of the study: Blood from ankylosing spondylitis patients appeared to be characterized by a TCR beta motif made up of several highly homologous amino acid variants. The disease-linked clones had a CD8+ phenotype and were found at relatively low frequencies in peripheral blood. The disease-linked clones were reported as significantly enriched in matched synovial fluid samples from ankylosing spondylitis patients. Some motif variants had previously been reported in the synovial fluid and blood of reactive arthritis patients, which suggests shared mechanisms of disease initiation.

The instrument was an Illumina HiSeq 2500. Quantitative 5'-RACE with molecular barcodes was the method used to prepare the TCR beta libraries. In the paper's pipeline: A new computational method based on a probabilistic model of VDJ rearrangement was used to identify disease-linked TCR variants. In-frame beta chains were kept once TCRdb had trimmed the public reads at Q25 with fastp and called clones with MiXCR. Rows are unified per CDR3 protein, each entry keeping the most common DNA and genes. In this record, the V and J calls reflect TCRdb's handling and not the investigators' own analysis. This sample comprises hundreds of thousands of distinct CDR3 sequences, about 12% of them detected only once. The ten top clones hold just over 0.5% of the sample. Concerning this clonotype: Its antigen is not yet known. No per-base quality is available; no much larger clone lies one base away.

The sample was blood, either unsorted or a sorted T cell fraction (not recorded which). The TCR sequence derives from a male donor with ankylosing spondylitis.

Here is the DNA: TGTGCCAGCAGTTTAGTACCGATCGAGTCCCAGTACTTC. Its protein reads: CASSLVPIESQYF. The chain employs TRBV28 and TRBJ2-5; the D gene is not confidently resolved. The CDR3 runs 13 amino acids, cysteine and phenylalanine included. Only the CDR3 portion is preserved as DNA: 39 bases, with reading frame beginning at the first base. The germline ends are 13 bases apart after V is trimmed by 2 bases and J by 9 bases. According to the germline V gene, CDR1 reads MDHEN and CDR2 reads SYDVKM.